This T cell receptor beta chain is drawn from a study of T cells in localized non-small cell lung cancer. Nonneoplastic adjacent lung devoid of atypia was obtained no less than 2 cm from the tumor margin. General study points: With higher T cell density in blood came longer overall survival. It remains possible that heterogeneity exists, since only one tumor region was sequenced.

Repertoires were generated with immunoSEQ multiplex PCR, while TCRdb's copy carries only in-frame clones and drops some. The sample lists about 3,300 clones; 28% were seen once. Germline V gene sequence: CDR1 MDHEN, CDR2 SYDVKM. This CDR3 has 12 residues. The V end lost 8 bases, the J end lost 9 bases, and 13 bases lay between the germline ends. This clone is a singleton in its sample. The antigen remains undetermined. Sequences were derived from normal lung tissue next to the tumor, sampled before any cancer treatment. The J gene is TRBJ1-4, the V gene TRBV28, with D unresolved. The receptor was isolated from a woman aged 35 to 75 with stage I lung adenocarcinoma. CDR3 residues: CASQPTSQKLFF. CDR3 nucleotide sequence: TGTGCCAGCCAACCGACATCTCAAAAACTGTTTTTT.